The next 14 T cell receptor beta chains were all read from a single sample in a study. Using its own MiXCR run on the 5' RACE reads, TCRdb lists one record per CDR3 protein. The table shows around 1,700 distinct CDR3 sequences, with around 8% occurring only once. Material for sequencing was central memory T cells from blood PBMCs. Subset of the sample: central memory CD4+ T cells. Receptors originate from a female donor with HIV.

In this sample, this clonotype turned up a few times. The CDR3, as DNA: TGTGCCATCAGGGTTACAGGGGGGGTCACTGAAGCTTTCTTT. It is translated as CAIRVTGGVTEAFF. The genes are TRBV10-3 and TRBJ1-1, with 8 bases aligning to TRBD1. The CDR3 spans 14 residues. CDR1 and CDR2 from the germline V gene are ENHRY and SYGVKD. Trimming took 6 bases from V and 4 from J; bases not matched to a gene: 7.

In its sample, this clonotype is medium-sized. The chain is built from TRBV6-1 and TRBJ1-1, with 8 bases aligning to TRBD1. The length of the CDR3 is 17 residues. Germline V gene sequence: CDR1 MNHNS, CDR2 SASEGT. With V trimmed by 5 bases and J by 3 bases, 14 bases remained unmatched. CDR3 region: CASSLRITRGRYTEAFF. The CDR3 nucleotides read TGTGCCAGCAGTCTACGGATAACCAGGGGGCGGTACACTGAAGCTTTCTTT.

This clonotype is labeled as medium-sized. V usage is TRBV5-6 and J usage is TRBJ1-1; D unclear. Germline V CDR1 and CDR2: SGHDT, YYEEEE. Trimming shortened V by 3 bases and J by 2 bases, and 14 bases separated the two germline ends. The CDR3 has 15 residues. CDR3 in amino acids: CASSSDGNFNTEAFF. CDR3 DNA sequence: TGTGCCAGCAGCTCCGACGGCAATTTCAACACTGAAGCTTTCTTT. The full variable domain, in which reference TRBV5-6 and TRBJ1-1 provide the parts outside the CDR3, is DAGVTQSPTHLIKTRGQQVTLRCSPKSGHDTVSWYQQALGQGPQFIFQYYEEEERQRGNFPDRFSGHQFPNYSSELNVNALLLGDSALYLCASSSDGNFNTEAFFGQGTRLTVV.

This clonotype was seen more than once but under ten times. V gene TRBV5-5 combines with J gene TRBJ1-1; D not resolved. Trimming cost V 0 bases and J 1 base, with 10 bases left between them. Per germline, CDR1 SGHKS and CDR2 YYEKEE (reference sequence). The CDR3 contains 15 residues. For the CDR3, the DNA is TGTGCCAGCAGCTTGGGGCGGACGGCGAACACTGAAGCTTTCTTT. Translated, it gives CASSLGRTANTEAFF.

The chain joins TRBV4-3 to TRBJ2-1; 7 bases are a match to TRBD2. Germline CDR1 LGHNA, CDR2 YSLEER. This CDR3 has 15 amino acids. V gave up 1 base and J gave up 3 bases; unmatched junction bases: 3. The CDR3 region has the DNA TGCGCCAGCAGCCAAGTGGCTAGCGGCTACAATGAGCAGTTCTTC. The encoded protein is CASSQVASGYNEQFF.

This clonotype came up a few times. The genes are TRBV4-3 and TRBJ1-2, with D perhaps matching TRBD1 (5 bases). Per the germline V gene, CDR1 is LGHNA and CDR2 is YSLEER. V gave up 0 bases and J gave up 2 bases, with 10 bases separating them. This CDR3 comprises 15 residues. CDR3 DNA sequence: TGCGCCAGCAGCCAAGATTTGGGGGACAACTATGGCTACACCTTC. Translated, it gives CASSQDLGDNYGYTF.

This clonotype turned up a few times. The CDR3 protein is CASSLSQTYDTQYF. The CDR3 coding sequence is TGTGCCAGCAGCTTGTCGCAGACCTACGATACGCAGTATTTT. The rearrangement uses TRBV11-3 and TRBJ2-3; no reliable D call. Between the trimmed V and J ends, which lost 3 bases and 6 bases, there was a span of 13 bases. Germline CDR1 and CDR2: SGHNT and YENEEA. The CDR3 loop spans 14 amino acids. Supplemented by reference TRBV11-3 and TRBJ2-3, the full variable domain reads EAGVVQSPRYKIIEKKQPVAFWCNPISGHNTLYWYLQNLGQGPELLIRYENEEAVDDSQLPKDRFSAERLKGVDSTLKIQPAELGDSAVYLCASSLSQTYDTQYFGPGTRLTVL.

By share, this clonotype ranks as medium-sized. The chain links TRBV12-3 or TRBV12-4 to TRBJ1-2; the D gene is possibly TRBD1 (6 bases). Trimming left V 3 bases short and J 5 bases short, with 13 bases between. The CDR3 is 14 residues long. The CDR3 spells CASSLVSQGYGYTF. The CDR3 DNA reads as TGTGCCAGCAGTTTGGTTTCTCAGGGGTATGGCTACACCTTC.

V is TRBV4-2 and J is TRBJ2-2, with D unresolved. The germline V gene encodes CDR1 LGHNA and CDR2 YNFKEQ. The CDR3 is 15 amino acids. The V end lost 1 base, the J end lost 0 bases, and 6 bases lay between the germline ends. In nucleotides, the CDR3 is TGTGCCAGCAGCCAAGGGCGGTCGAACACCGGGGAGCTGTTTTTT. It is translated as CASSQGRSNTGELFF.

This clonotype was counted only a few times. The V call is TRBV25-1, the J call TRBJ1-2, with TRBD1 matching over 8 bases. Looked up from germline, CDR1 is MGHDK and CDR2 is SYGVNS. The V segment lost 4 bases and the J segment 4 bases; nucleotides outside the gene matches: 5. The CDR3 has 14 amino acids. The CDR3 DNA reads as TGTGCCAGCAGTGGACAGGGGCCGACCTATGGCTACACCTTC. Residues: CASSGQGPTYGYTF.

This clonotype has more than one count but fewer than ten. In nucleotides, the CDR3 is TGTGCCAGCAGCGGACCGGGGTTGCCTAGCACAGATACGCAGTATTTT. Its protein is CASSGPGLPSTDTQYF. The chain uses TRBV12-3 or TRBV12-4 and TRBJ2-3; a weak D match, TRBD2 (5 bases). Deletions cut 6 bases from V and 0 bases from J, with 16 bases between. CDR3 length equals 16 residues.

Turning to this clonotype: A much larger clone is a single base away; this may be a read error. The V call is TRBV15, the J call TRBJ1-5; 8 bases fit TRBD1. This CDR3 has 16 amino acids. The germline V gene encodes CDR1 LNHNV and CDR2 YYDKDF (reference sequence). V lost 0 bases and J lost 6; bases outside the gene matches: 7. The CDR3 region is CATSRDQTGASQPQHF. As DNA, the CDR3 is TGTGCCACCAGCAGAGACCAGACAGGGGCCAGTCAGCCCCAGCATTTT.

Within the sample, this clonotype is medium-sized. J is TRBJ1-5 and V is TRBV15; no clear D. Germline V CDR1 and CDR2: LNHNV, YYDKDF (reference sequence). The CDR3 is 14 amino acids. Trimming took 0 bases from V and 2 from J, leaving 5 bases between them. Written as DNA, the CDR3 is TGTGCCACCAGCAGAGATCTGGGCAATCAGCCCCAGCATTTT. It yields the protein CATSRDLGNQPQHF.

CDR3: CASSYGTAHGSGANVLTF. CDR3 nucleotide sequence: TGTGCCAGCAGTTACGGGACAGCCCACGGCTCTGGGGCCAACGTCCTGACTTTC. The rearrangement links TRBV6-2 or TRBV6-3 to TRBJ2-6; TRBD1 aligns across 7 bases. Looked up from germline, CDR1 is MNHEY and CDR2 is SVGEGT. The V gene end was trimmed by 2 bases and the J gene end by 0 bases; junction bases not matched to a gene: 7. The CDR3 is 18 amino acids.